One sample yielded the 8 T cell receptor beta chains listed below, sequenced in a study of CD8+CD57+ T cells in acquired aplastic anemia. In patients chosen for sequencing, flow cytometry had shown CD8+CD57+ cell expansion. Profiling that covered TCR beta VDJ and CDR3 relied on genomic DNA as its template. TCRdb re-analysed the reads in MiXCR, keeping a single row per CDR3 protein. This sample has 130,000 or so distinct CDR3 sequences, with about 40% found just once. The sequencing sample was made of sorted CD4+, CD8+, or CD8+CD57+ T cells (not recorded which) from PBMCs. The receptors come from a human donor with aplastic anemia.

For this clonotype: A much larger clone differs from this one at a single base, so this may be a read error. The J gene is TRBJ1-3, the V gene TRBV6-1, with TRBD1 matching over 7 bases. Germline CDR1 is MNHNS and CDR2 is SASEGT. The CDR3 contains 14 residues. The CDR3 DNA reads as TGTGCCAGCAGCGGGACAGCCTCTGGAAACACCATACATTTT. Amino acid sequence: CASSGTASGNTIHF.

The chain joins TRBV7-8 to TRBJ2-6; D is uncertain. The germline CDR1 and CDR2 sequences are SGHVS and FQNEAQ. The CDR3 is 13 amino acids. The germline V and J ends were trimmed by 1 base and 3 bases, with 1 base remaining between them. The CDR3 DNA reads as TGTGCCAGCAGCTTAGTTGGGGCCAACGTCCTGACTTTC. As protein: CASSLVGANVLTF.

To note about this clonotype: A read error is possible here, since a much larger clone lies one base away. The J gene is TRBJ2-6, the V gene TRBV5-1, with TRBD1 identical over 8 bases. The germline gives CDR1 SGHRS, CDR2 YFSETQ. V gave up 2 bases and J gave up 4 bases; unmatched junction bases: 5. This CDR3 contains 16 residues. CDR3 in amino acids: CASSLAGGEGANVLTF. The CDR3, as DNA: TGCGCCAGCAGCTTAGCAGGGGGCGAGGGGGCCAACGTCCTGACTTTC. The variable domain in full, with the rest retrieved from reference TRBV5-1 and TRBJ2-6, is KAGVTQTPRYLIKTRGQQVTLSCSPISGHRSVSWYQQTPGQGLQFLFEYFSETQRNKGNFPGRFSGRQFSNSRSEMNVSTLELGDSALYLCASSLAGGEGANVLTFGAGSRLTVL.

This chain links TRBV28 with TRBJ1-1; D perhaps matches TRBD1 (6 bases). CDR1 is MDHEN and CDR2 is SYDVKM in the germline V gene. The CDR3 runs to 15 residues. V lost 4 bases, J lost 2 bases, and 14 bases lay in between. For the CDR3, the DNA is TGTGCCAGCAGTTCCCGTGGCAGGGGAAACACTGAAGCTTTCTTT. It specifies CASSSRGRGNTEAFF.

In its sample, this clonotype was seen many times. The DNA of the CDR3 is TGTGCCAGCAGCTCGGGGGGCTCTGGGGCCAACGTCCTGACTTTC. Its protein product is CASSSGGSGANVLTF. The chain has TRBV7-3 and TRBJ2-6; TRBD2 matches at 7 bases. CDR3 length: 15 residues. Germline values: CDR1 SGHTA, CDR2 FQGTGA. After removal of 4 bases from V and 0 bases from J, the junction contained 0 bases not matched to a gene.

The chain has TRBV24-1 and TRBJ1-5; TRBD1 is a possible D gene (5 bases). Trimming took 5 bases from V and 4 from J, leaving 8 bases between them. The germline V gene encodes CDR1 KGHDR and CDR2 SFDVKD. The CDR3 contains 13 residues. The CDR3 spells CATSGAGNQPQHF. The CDR3, as DNA: TGTGCCACCAGTGGGGCAGGGAATCAGCCCCAGCATTTT.

The V gene is TRBV7-9, the J gene TRBJ2-7; 8 bases map to TRBD2. V gave up 5 bases and J gave up 2 bases; unmatched junction bases: 11. The germline V gene encodes CDR1 SEHNR and CDR2 FQNEAQ (reference sequence). The CDR3 spans 16 residues. CDR3 sequence reads: CASSHGRTSHPYEQYV. The CDR3 nucleotides read TGTGCCAGCAGCCACGGCAGGACTAGCCACCCCTACGAGCAGTACGTC.

V is TRBV4-1 and J is TRBJ1-2, with D possibly TRBD1 on 5 matching bases. CDR1 and CDR2 (germline): MGHRA, YSYEKL. Trimming shortened V by 0 bases and J by 8 bases, and 16 bases separated the two germline ends. This CDR3 has 15 amino acids. The CDR3 DNA follows: TGCGCCAGCAGCCAAGAAGAATCGGGAGGGGCAGGCTACACCTTC. Its protein is CASSQEESGGAGYTF.